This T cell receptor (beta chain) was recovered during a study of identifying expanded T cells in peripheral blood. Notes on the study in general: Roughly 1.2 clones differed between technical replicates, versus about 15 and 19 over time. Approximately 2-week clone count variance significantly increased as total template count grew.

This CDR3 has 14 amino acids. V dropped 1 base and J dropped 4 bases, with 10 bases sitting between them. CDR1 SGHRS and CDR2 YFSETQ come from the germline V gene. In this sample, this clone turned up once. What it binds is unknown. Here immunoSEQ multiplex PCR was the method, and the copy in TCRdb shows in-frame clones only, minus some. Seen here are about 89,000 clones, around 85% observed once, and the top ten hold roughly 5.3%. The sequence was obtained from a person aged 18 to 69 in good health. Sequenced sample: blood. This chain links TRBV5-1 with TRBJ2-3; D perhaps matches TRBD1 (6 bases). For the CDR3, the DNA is TGCGCCAGCAGCTTGCGCCAGGGGCCAGATACGCAGTATTTT. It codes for CASSLRQGPDTQYF.